This T cell receptor beta chain was captured by sequencing in a study of cytomegalovirus exposure and HLA in healthy donors. As for the study in general: Sequencing of some 190 million T cells in an earlier analysis found roughly 120 million unique TCR beta sequences. Study-wide findings and caveats: TCR beta chain V- and J-gene trimming was linked, in a later analysis, to a missense variant in DCLRE1C. Some TCR beta chains (about 170 of them) were listed as cytomegalovirus-associated. Across HLA loci, a later analysis found differing TCR association rates, with DRB1 most and HLA-C fewest.

A note on this clone: Its antigen is as yet unknown.

Primers for the PCR totalled 60 Vbeta and 13 Jbeta. TCRdb's table, derived via immunoSEQ multiplex PCR, lists solely in-frame clones and lacks some. The sample's table shows 200,000 or so clones. The CDR3 runs to 17 residues. CDR1 and CDR2 from the germline V gene are MDHEN and SYDVKM. V was shortened by 6 bases and J by 5 bases, with 26 bases between the two germline ends. Sequencing was performed on PBMCs. The J gene is TRBJ2-7, the V gene TRBV28, with D maybe TRBD2 (5 bases). The TCR comes from a girl between 2 and 10 years old in good health and CMV-seropositive. The chain's CDR3 is CASRLASPGQPSHEQYF. The CDR3 DNA follows: TGTGCCAGCAGGCTGGCCAGTCCCGGCCAACCTAGCCACGAGCAGTACTTC.